The 14 T cell receptor beta chains in this list originate from one sample, sequenced in a study of graft-versus-host responses after intestinal transplantation. This table comes from immunoSEQ multiplex PCR, and its TCRdb copy is limited to in-frame clones, with some not included. This sample has some 14,000 clones, with approximately 89% found just once. The starting material was bone marrow, obtained about 120 days after intestinal transplantation. These receptors came from a human patient who received an intestinal transplant, so some T cells may come from the graft donor.

The J gene is TRBJ2-7, the V gene TRBV7-2, with TRBD2 matching 7 bases. This CDR3 is 15 amino acids long. The V segment lost 5 bases and the J segment 0 bases; nucleotides outside the gene matches: 7. Germline-derived CDR1 and CDR2 are SGHTA and FQGNSA. In DNA form, the CDR3 reads TGTGCCAGCAGCCCCTTACGGGAGGCCTCCTACGAGCAGTACTTC. Its translation is CASSPLREASYEQYF.

This clone was counted a few times. Within the sample, other DNA sequences also encode this same CDR3. The V gene is TRBV19, the J gene TRBJ2-5; D call uncertain. Deletions cut 5 bases from V and 3 bases from J, with 4 bases between. The CDR3 has 11 amino acids. Per the germline V gene, CDR1 is LNHDA and CDR2 is SQIVND (reference sequence). DNA of the CDR3: TGTGCCAGTAGTTCAGAAGAGACCCAGTACTTC. The encoded protein is CASSSEETQYF.

The chain carries TRBV7-2 and TRBJ2-3; possibly TRBD1 for D (7 bases). The CDR3 covers 15 residues. The V and J ends lost 5 bases and 3 bases respectively, with 15 bases between them. Per germline, CDR1 SGHTA and CDR2 FQGNSA. CDR3 sequence: CASSPSTGRTDTQYF. The CDR3, as DNA: TGTGCCAGCAGCCCCTCGACAGGGAGGACAGATACGCAGTATTTT.

In this sample, this clone turned up once. The chain links TRBV10-3 to TRBJ2-7; 14 bases align to TRBD2. The CDR3 has 15 residues. CDR1 is ENHRY and CDR2 is SYGVKD in the germline V gene. The V segment lost 7 bases and the J segment 5 bases; nucleotides outside the gene matches: 7. DNA for the CDR3: TGTGCCATCAAAGTGACTAGCGGGAGGGACCACGAGCAGTACTTC. It specifies CAIKVTSGRDHEQYF.

The genes are TRBV9 and TRBJ1-2, with D perhaps matching TRBD1 (5 bases). This CDR3 is 18 amino acids long. Germline assignment: CDR1 SGDLS and CDR2 YYNGEE. Trimming removed 0 bases from V and 2 bases from J, with 20 bases in between. CDR3 sequence: CASSVEGQTEALNYGYTF. The CDR3 DNA reads TGTGCCAGCAGCGTAGAGGGGCAGACAGAAGCTTTAAACTATGGCTACACCTTC.

The chain carries TRBV9 and TRBJ2-1, with D uncertain. V lost 2 bases and J 1 base, leaving 13 bases between the germline ends. From germline, CDR1 is SGDLS and CDR2 YYNGEE. This CDR3 spans 16 amino acids. CDR3 sequence: CASSVWDSASYNEQFF. CDR3 sequence (DNA): TGTGCCAGCAGCGTTTGGGATAGTGCTTCCTACAATGAGCAGTTCTTC.

The chain has TRBV6-5 and TRBJ1-1; D is ambiguous. CDR3 length: 14 residues. The germline V and J ends were trimmed by 7 bases and 1 base, with 13 bases remaining between them. Germline assignment: CDR1 MNHEY and CDR2 SVGAGI. Written as DNA, the CDR3 is TGTGCCAGCAAATCACCAATACAGAACACTGAAGCTTTCTTT. Residues: CASKSPIQNTEAFF.

The chain couples TRBV18 to TRBJ2-5; D is perhaps TRBD2 (6 bases). The CDR3 is 14 residues long. V was pared by 6 bases and J by 4 bases, with 15 bases between. CDR1 and CDR2 (germline): KGHSH, LQKENI. CDR3 in amino acids: CASSGDFGGETQYF. Here the CDR3 DNA reads TGTGCCAGCTCGGGGGATTTCGGGGGAGAGACCCAGTACTTC. Filled out from reference TRBV18 and TRBJ2-5, the complete variable domain reads NAGVMQNPRHLVRRRGQEARLRCSPMKGHSHVYWYRQLPEEGLKFMVYLQKENIIDESGMPKERFSAEFPKEGPSILRIQQVVRGDSAAYFCASSGDFGGETQYFGPGTRLLVL.

The chain uses TRBV11-3 and TRBJ1-1; D remains unclear. The CDR3 extends over 11 amino acids. Deletions cut 1 base from V and 7 bases from J, with 4 bases between. Germline V lookup: CDR1 SGHNT, CDR2 YENEEA. The CDR3 sequence: CASSLVNEAFF. In DNA, the CDR3 is TGTGCCAGCAGCTTAGTGAATGAAGCTTTCTTT.

This CDR3 is CASSEAIRTGELFF. CDR3 coding DNA: TGTGCCAGCAGTGAAGCCATCCGCACCGGGGAGCTGTTTTTT. V and J are TRBV6-1 and TRBJ2-2, with D uncertain. V dropped 0 bases and J dropped 4 bases, with 6 bases sitting between them. The CDR3 runs 14 residues. From germline, CDR1 is MNHNS and CDR2 SASEGT.

This clone has only a few counts. The V and J genes are TRBV9 and TRBJ2-1, with 9 bases lining up with TRBD2. Germline CDR1 reads SGDLS; CDR2 reads YYNGEE. The CDR3 sequence is 16 residues long. V trimming: 0 bases; J trimming: 7 bases; junction bases outside the gene matches: 8. The CDR3 loop is CASSVGASGTPNEQFF. DNA of the CDR3: TGTGCCAGCAGCGTAGGGGCTAGCGGGACCCCAAATGAGCAGTTCTTC.

This chain links TRBV28 with TRBJ2-5; 7 bases line up with TRBD1. Looked up from germline, CDR1 is MDHEN and CDR2 is SYDVKM. The CDR3 is 15 amino acids. Trimming cost V 3 bases and J 2 bases; bases outside gene matches: 6. This chain's CDR3 is CASSFQGGSQETQYF. The CDR3 DNA follows: TGTGCCAGCAGTTTTCAAGGGGGCTCACAAGAGACCCAGTACTTC.

CDR3 DNA sequence: TGTGCCAGCGGGACTAGACTAGCCGGCACAGATACGCAGTATTTT. Encoded protein: CASGTRLAGTDTQYF. The chain recombines TRBV5-4 with TRBJ2-3; 8 positions match TRBD2. Germline V lookup: CDR1 SGHNT, CDR2 YYREEE (reference sequence). With V trimmed by 7 bases and J by 1 base, 8 bases remained unmatched. This CDR3 has 15 residues.

The genes are TRBV7-6 and TRBJ2-2; D may match TRBD1 or TRBD2 (6 bases each). The CDR3 consists of 13 residues. Trimming pared 5 bases from V and 7 bases from J, leaving 11 bases between. Germline CDR1 SGHVS, CDR2 FNYEAQ. In DNA form, the CDR3 reads TGTGCCAGCAGCGAGGGGGGCCGCGGGGAGCTGTTTTTT. Amino acid sequence: CASSEGGRGELFF.